A selection of T cell receptor beta chains follows, all from one sample in a study of cytomegalovirus exposure and HLA in healthy donors. TCRdb's table, derived via immunoSEQ multiplex PCR, lists solely in-frame clones and lacks some. The sample contains 150,000 to 200,000 clones, 75% to 85% of which appear only once. Source material: PBMCs. These receptor sequences come from a woman in her late teens or twenties in good health and CMV-seronegative. CDR3s include the opening cysteine and the closing phenylalanine or tryptophan. A D gene is named only where the DNA matches it firmly. The listing skips clone size in some rows; elsewhere it reads once, few, many or a size class.

cdr3_aa: CASTWGVSEQYF; v_call: TRBV5-8; clone_size: -; d_call: -
cdr3_aa: CASSNRDYSPLHF; v_call: TRBV6-5; clone_size: -; d_call: -
cdr3_aa: CASSTLQGNYGYTF; v_call: TRBV5-1; clone_size: -; d_call: -
cdr3_aa: CASSFGQNYGYTF; v_call: TRBV11-2; clone_size: -; d_call: -
cdr3_aa: CATSGGAGMPGANVLTF; v_call: TRBV15; clone_size: -; d_call: -
cdr3_aa: CASSVSLAGGRDTQYF; v_call: TRBV6-4; clone_size: -; d_call: TRBD2
cdr3_aa: CASSPDRGTGELFF; v_call: TRBV5-4; clone_size: few; d_call: TRBD1
cdr3_aa: CASSLVAGPSVEAFF; v_call: TRBV5-1; clone_size: few; d_call: -
cdr3_aa: CSVDSRSTDTQYF; v_call: TRBV29-1; clone_size: -; d_call: -
cdr3_aa: CASSLNQGKTEAFF; v_call: TRBV7-9; clone_size: -; d_call: -
cdr3_aa: CASSESGQEGTDTQYF; v_call: TRBV25-1; clone_size: -; d_call: -
cdr3_aa: CASTFTTDSPLHF; v_call: TRBV27; clone_size: -; d_call: -
cdr3_aa: CASSSRSGGSNQPQHF; v_call: TRBV13; clone_size: -; d_call: -
cdr3_aa: CASSLGQAAGNTIYF; v_call: TRBV5-6; clone_size: -; d_call: TRBD1
cdr3_aa: CASSRDTQNTEAFF; v_call: TRBV5-1; clone_size: -; d_call: -
cdr3_aa: CASSPKGGRWNEQFF; v_call: TRBV11-3; clone_size: -; d_call: TRBD2
cdr3_aa: CATGTVINSNQPQHF; v_call: TRBV28; clone_size: -; d_call: TRBD1
cdr3_aa: CASSLVGQISNQPQHF; v_call: TRBV7-8; clone_size: -; d_call: TRBD1
cdr3_aa: CAWSVTENYGYTF; v_call: TRBV30; clone_size: -; d_call: -
cdr3_aa: CASSLPNNEQFF; v_call: TRBV7-9; clone_size: -; d_call: -
cdr3_aa: CSVGLRDSKETQYF; v_call: TRBV29-1; clone_size: -; d_call: -
cdr3_aa: CASSEAPGANVLTF; v_call: TRBV28; clone_size: once; d_call: -
cdr3_aa: CASSPPFGLGNEQFF; v_call: TRBV27; clone_size: -; d_call: TRBD2
cdr3_aa: CASSPRGQGAGSEQFF; v_call: TRBV18; clone_size: -; d_call: TRBD1
cdr3_aa: CASKSPRAISTDTQYF; v_call: TRBV5-8; clone_size: -; d_call: -
cdr3_aa: CASSQPGGNQPQHF; v_call: TRBV7-9; clone_size: -; d_call: -
cdr3_aa: CASRGGQVGGYGYTF; v_call: TRBV28; clone_size: few; d_call: -
cdr3_aa: CASSSGQGIGGELFF; v_call: TRBV5-1; clone_size: -; d_call: TRBD1
cdr3_aa: CSGTDKGFQRDTEAFF; v_call: TRBV29-1; clone_size: -; d_call: -
cdr3_aa: CASSGLARVGELFF; v_call: TRBV5-6; clone_size: -; d_call: TRBD2
cdr3_aa: CASSSGLPGQGGNTQYF; v_call: TRBV27; clone_size: few; d_call: TRBD1
cdr3_aa: CASSFRLAGGADTQYF; v_call: TRBV7-6; clone_size: -; d_call: TRBD2
cdr3_aa: CASPPYPDREGNEQYF; v_call: TRBV28; clone_size: -; d_call: -
cdr3_aa: CASSREGNSYNSPLHF; v_call: TRBV11-2; clone_size: once; d_call: -
cdr3_aa: CASSWTGGAGETQYF; v_call: TRBV5-1; clone_size: once; d_call: TRBD1
cdr3_aa: CASSLGTVNQPQHF; v_call: TRBV28; clone_size: -; d_call: TRBD1
cdr3_aa: CATSRAGLSGETQYF; v_call: TRBV15; clone_size: -; d_call: TRBD2
cdr3_aa: CASSLEGGFYEQYF; v_call: TRBV7-3; clone_size: -; d_call: -
cdr3_aa: CASSASGDEQFF; v_call: TRBV9; clone_size: -; d_call: TRBD2
cdr3_aa: CASSDSFPTEAFF; v_call: TRBV28; clone_size: -; d_call: -
cdr3_aa: CASSFVRDGGYTF; v_call: TRBV27; clone_size: -; d_call: -
cdr3_aa: CASSRIIAGGTGNTDTQYF; v_call: TRBV21-1; clone_size: -; d_call: -
cdr3_aa: CASSAGGSYNEQFF; v_call: TRBV9; clone_size: once; d_call: -
cdr3_aa: CASRHQGAIGGYTF; v_call: TRBV6-6; clone_size: -; d_call: TRBD1
cdr3_aa: CASSHRSNEQFF; v_call: TRBV14; clone_size: -; d_call: -
cdr3_aa: CASSLVRLAARNEQFF; v_call: TRBV28; clone_size: -; d_call: TRBD2
cdr3_aa: CASSHYRTSGRADADTQYF; v_call: TRBV7-9; clone_size: -; d_call: TRBD2
cdr3_aa: CASSESLAGLIGELFF; v_call: TRBV10-2; clone_size: -; d_call: TRBD2
cdr3_aa: CASSLTDRNTEAFF; v_call: TRBV5-1; clone_size: -; d_call: -
cdr3_aa: CSVTGTGGAILYEQYF; v_call: TRBV29-1; clone_size: -; d_call: TRBD1
cdr3_aa: CASSRLYAYEQYF; v_call: TRBV2; clone_size: -; d_call: -
cdr3_aa: CASRPFTGGVDTQYF; v_call: TRBV5-1; clone_size: -; d_call: -
cdr3_aa: CASKGGNSGNTIYF; v_call: TRBV2; clone_size: -; d_call: -
cdr3_aa: CAWSLPGNEQFF; v_call: TRBV30; clone_size: -; d_call: -
cdr3_aa: CASSSAGQIYEQYF; v_call: TRBV7-9; clone_size: -; d_call: -
cdr3_aa: CASSQEGAVYNEQFF; v_call: TRBV4-2; clone_size: -; d_call: -
cdr3_aa: CASSFSRRGGKNYGYTF; v_call: TRBV28; clone_size: -; d_call: -
cdr3_aa: CASSPRDSQETQYF; v_call: TRBV7-9; clone_size: once; d_call: TRBD1
cdr3_aa: CAIGLAGDGETQYF; v_call: TRBV28; clone_size: -; d_call: TRBD2
cdr3_aa: CASSVRGGDEQFF; v_call: TRBV9; clone_size: -; d_call: -